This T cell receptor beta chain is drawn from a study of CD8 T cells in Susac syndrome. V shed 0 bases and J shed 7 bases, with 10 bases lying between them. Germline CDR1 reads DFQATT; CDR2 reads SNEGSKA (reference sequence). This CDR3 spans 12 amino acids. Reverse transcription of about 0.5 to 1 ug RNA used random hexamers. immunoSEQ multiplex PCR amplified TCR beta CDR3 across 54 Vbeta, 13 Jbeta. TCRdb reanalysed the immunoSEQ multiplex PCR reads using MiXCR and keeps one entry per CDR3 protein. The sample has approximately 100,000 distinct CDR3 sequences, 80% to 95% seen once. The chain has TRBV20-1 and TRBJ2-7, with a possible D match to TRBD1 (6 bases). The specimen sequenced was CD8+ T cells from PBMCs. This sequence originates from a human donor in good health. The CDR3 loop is CSAREGAGEQYF. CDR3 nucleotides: TGCAGTGCTAGAGAGGGGGCAGGAGAGCAGTACTTC.